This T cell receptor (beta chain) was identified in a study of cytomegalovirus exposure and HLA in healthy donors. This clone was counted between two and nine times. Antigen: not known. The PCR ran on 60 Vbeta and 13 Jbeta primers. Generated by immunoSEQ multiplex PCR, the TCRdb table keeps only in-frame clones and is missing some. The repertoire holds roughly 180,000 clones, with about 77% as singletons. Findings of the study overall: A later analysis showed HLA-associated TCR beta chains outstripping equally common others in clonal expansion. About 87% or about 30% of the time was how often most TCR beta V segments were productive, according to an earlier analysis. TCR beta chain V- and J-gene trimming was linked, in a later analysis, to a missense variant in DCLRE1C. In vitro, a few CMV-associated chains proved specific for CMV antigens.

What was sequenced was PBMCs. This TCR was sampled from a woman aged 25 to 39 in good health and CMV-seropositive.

CDR3 bases: TGTGCCACCAGCAGAGATTCTCTCACAGATACGCAGTATTTT. Translation: CATSRDSLTDTQYF. The chain couples TRBV15 to TRBJ2-3; D not certain. The CDR3 covers 14 residues. Looked up from germline, CDR1 is LNHNV and CDR2 is YYDKDF (reference sequence). V was pared by 0 bases and J by 2 bases, with 6 bases between. Variable domain in full (rest from reference TRBV15 and TRBJ2-3): DAMVIQNPRYQVTQFGKPVTLSCSQTLNHNVMYWYQQKSSQAPKLLFHYYDKDFNNEADTPDNFQSRRPNTSFCFLDIRSPGLGDTAMYLCATSRDSLTDTQYFGPGTRLTVL.